The entry below describes one TCR beta chain. What it recognizes is unknown. These data belong to a study of OX40 agonist ivuxolimab in advanced cancers. In the study overall: At around 81% male, the cohort had a mean age of 60 years, ranging from about 20 to 90. Overall study findings and caveats: Mean expanded clone counts were higher in CD8+ than CD4+ T cells.

From germline, CDR1 is LNHNV and CDR2 YYDKDF (reference sequence). This CDR3 has 15 residues. The V and J ends lost 5 bases and 0 bases, in that order; junction bases with no gene match: 6. Method: immunoSEQ multiplex PCR; TCRdb's copy keeps in-frame clones and lacks some. The table lists under 80,000 clones, roughly 90% of them singletons. The receptor was derived from an adult with an advanced solid tumor such as melanoma, head and neck, liver or kidney cancer. The gene calls are TRBV15 and TRBJ1-2; 7 bases map to TRBD1. This specimen consisted of CD4+ or CD8+ T cells sorted from blood, obtained in a trial of the OX40 agonist ivuxolimab. This CDR3 is CATSGSRGANYGYTF. The CDR3 coding sequence is TGTGCCACCAGCGGTTCCAGGGGGGCTAACTATGGCTACACCTTC. Full variable domain (outside the CDR3, taken from reference TRBV15 and TRBJ1-2): DAMVIQNPRYQVTQFGKPVTLSCSQTLNHNVMYWYQQKSSQAPKLLFHYYDKDFNNEADTPDNFQSRRPNTSFCFLDIRSPGLGDTAMYLCATSGSRGANYGYTFGSGTRLTVV.